These 17 T cell receptor beta chains were sequenced from one sample in a study of memory CD4+ T cells and cytomegalovirus serostatus (dated by TCRdb to 2018 to 2020). Single viable CD3+CD4+CD8-CD45RO+ cells were sorted as memory CD4+ T cells on a FACSAria II. Library prep was done by the immunoSEQ multiplex PCR assay. TCRdb mirrors the immuneACCESS table, restricted to in-frame sequences. Some clones are absent from its copies; in checked studies, under half trace to an unresolved V gene, and the reason for the others is unknown. Recorded for this sample are about 80,000 clones; approximately 84% of them occurred a single time. The ten largest clones add up to less than 0.9% of the sample. Sequencing was performed on memory CD4+ T cells from blood. The receptors were gathered from an adult in good health and CMV-seronegative.

This chain connects TRBV9 to TRBJ1-2; TRBD1 matches 9 bases. Germline CDR1 and CDR2: SGDLS and YYNGEE. The CDR3 totals 16 residues. The V gene end was trimmed by 2 bases and the J gene end by 0 bases; junction bases not matched to a gene: 5. The CDR3 DNA follows: TGTGCCAGCAGCGTGGGACAGGGACCCTCTAACTATGGCTACACCTTC. Amino acid sequence: CASSVGQGPSNYGYTF.

This chain joins TRBV6-5 and TRBJ2-7; TRBD1 matches at 9 bases. Unmatched junction bases numbered 9, after V lost 10 bases and J lost 2 bases. Looked up from germline, CDR1 is MNHEY and CDR2 is SVGAGI. This CDR3 is 14 amino acids long. The CDR3 region is CAIARGQGAYEQYF. Here the CDR3 DNA reads TGTGCCATCGCCCGGGGACAGGGCGCCTACGAGCAGTACTTC.

The J gene is TRBJ1-2, the V gene TRBV19; D possibly corresponds to TRBD1 (5 bases). V was trimmed by 7 bases and J by 4 bases, leaving 19 bases between them. This CDR3 has 15 residues. The V gene's germline CDR1 is LNHDA and CDR2 SQIVND (reference sequence). The CDR3 DNA follows: TGTGCCAGTATTCAAAATGGAGGGGAAGTCTATGGCTACACCTTC. Translated: CASIQNGGEVYGYTF.

The chain links TRBV6-5 to TRBJ2-7; no clear D. The CDR3 sequence is 11 residues long. Germline values: CDR1 MNHEY, CDR2 SVGAGI. V was clipped by 6 bases and J by 3 bases, with 6 bases between them. In nucleotides, the CDR3 is TGTGCCAGCAGCATTGGCTACGAGCAGTACTTC. Its translation: CASSIGYEQYF.

The V gene is TRBV10-3, the J gene TRBJ2-3; 8 bases match TRBD2. The CDR3 consists of 16 residues. V was pared by 2 bases and J by 0 bases, with 4 bases of the junction left unmatched. Germline assignment: CDR1 ENHRY and CDR2 SYGVKD. The CDR3 spells CAISENQRGSTDTQYF. The CDR3 nucleotides are TGTGCCATCAGTGAGAACCAGCGGGGGAGCACAGATACGCAGTATTTT.

The CDR3, as DNA: TGCGCCAGCAGCTTAGCGGGGGGGCTCACCGGGGAGCTGTTTTTT. Translation gives CASSLAGGLTGELFF. This sequence joins TRBV5-1 and TRBJ2-2; 10 bases line up with TRBD2. Germline-derived CDR1 and CDR2 are SGHRS and YFSETQ. CDR3 length: 15 amino acids. V shed 2 bases and J 4 bases; nucleotides not matched to a gene: 2.

This clone appeared a few times. The chain employs TRBV7-9 and TRBJ1-6; D gene uncertain. The germline gives CDR1 SEHNR, CDR2 FQNEAQ (reference sequence). The CDR3 is 12 residues long. V was trimmed by 8 bases and J by 5 bases, leaving 7 bases between them. The CDR3 protein is CASGENNSPLHF. In DNA form, the CDR3 reads TGTGCCAGCGGGGAGAATAATTCACCCCTCCACTTT. The full variable domain, in which reference TRBV7-9 and TRBJ1-6 provide the parts outside the CDR3, is DTGVSQNPRHKITKRGQNVTFRCDPISEHNRLYWYRQTLGQGPEFLTYFQNEAQLEKSRLLSDRFSAERPKGSFSTLEIQRTEQGDSAMYLCASGENNSPLHFGNGTRLTVT.

This rearrangement joins TRBV5-6 to TRBJ2-5; TRBD2 matches at 10 bases. J lost 5 bases, V lost 1 base, and 2 bases had no gene match. This CDR3 region has 14 residues. Germline CDR1 SGHDT, CDR2 YYEEEE. CDR3 residues: CASSLTSGAETQYF. CDR3 coding DNA: TGTGCCAGCAGCTTGACTAGCGGGGCGGAGACCCAGTACTTC.

This chain connects TRBV10-1 to TRBJ1-1; D is undetermined. Trimming removed 8 bases at V and 6 bases at J, with 25 bases between. This CDR3 spans 16 amino acids. CDR1 and CDR2 (germline): WNHNN, SYGVQD (reference sequence). CDR3 coding DNA: TGCGCCAGCTTTCGGCCCCGAAGACGAGGGAGGCCTGAAGCTTTCTTT. Its translation is CASFRPRRRGRPEAFF.

V is TRBV10-3 and J is TRBJ2-7; 9 positions match TRBD1. V lost 4 bases to trimming and J lost 2 bases; unmatched junction nucleotides: 6. The CDR3 is made up of 15 amino acids. Germline loops: CDR1 ENHRY, CDR2 SYGVKD. The CDR3 here is CAISVGGQGTYEQYF. The CDR3 region has the DNA TGTGCCATCAGTGTCGGGGGACAGGGTACCTACGAGCAGTACTTC.

The chain couples TRBV7-9 to TRBJ2-3; the D is unclear. The ends were cut back, 1 base at V and 7 bases at J, with 6 bases in the middle. Germline V gene sequence: CDR1 SEHNR, CDR2 FQNEAQ (reference sequence). This CDR3 is 12 amino acids long. This CDR3 is CASSLDAYTQYF. The CDR3 nucleotides read TGTGCCAGCAGCTTAGATGCATATACGCAGTATTTT.

The chain carries TRBV30 and TRBJ2-3, with 8 bases aligning to TRBD1. Germline lookup yields CDR1 GTSNPN and CDR2 SVGIG (reference sequence). This CDR3 contains 12 residues. The V and J ends lost 5 bases and 4 bases, in that order; junction bases with no gene match: 2. The CDR3 is CAWGQGSDTQYF. The CDR3 DNA sequence: TGTGCCTGGGGACAGGGATCAGATACGCAGTATTTT. Supplemented by reference TRBV30 and TRBJ2-3, the full variable domain reads SQTIHQWPATLVQPVGSPLSLECTVEGTSNPNLYWYRQAAGRGLQLLFYSVGIGQISSEVPQNLSASRPQDRQFILSSKKLLLSDSGFYLCAWGQGSDTQYFGPGTRLTVL.

J is TRBJ1-4 and V is TRBV7-9, with D tentatively TRBD1 (6 bases). Germline V gene data show CDR1 as SEHNR and CDR2 as FQNEAQ (reference sequence). This CDR3 has 16 residues. Trimming took 1 base from V and 7 from J, leaving 16 bases between them. The CDR3 DNA is TGTGCCAGCAGCTTAGTGGCGGGGCAAGGGGGTGAAAAACTGTTTTTT. Translated: CASSLVAGQGGEKLFF. The full variable domain, with the rest looked up from reference TRBV7-9 and TRBJ1-4, is DTGVSQNPRHKITKRGQNVTFRCDPISEHNRLYWYRQTLGQGPEFLTYFQNEAQLEKSRLLSDRFSAERPKGSFSTLEIQRTEQGDSAMYLCASSLVAGQGGEKLFFGSGTQLSVL.

The rearrangement uses TRBV4-3 and TRBJ2-5; 12 nucleotides line up with TRBD2. V trimming: 3 bases; J trimming: 5 bases; junction bases outside the gene matches: 7. The CDR3 is 16 residues long. CDR1 is LGHNA, CDR2 YSLEER, per germline. CDR3 amino acids: CASSQRGLAGRETQYF. As DNA, the CDR3 is TGCGCCAGCAGCCAGAGGGGACTAGCGGGCAGGGAGACCCAGTACTTC.

This rearrangement joins TRBV5-1 to TRBJ2-1; D may be TRBD1 (5 bases). Germline V gene sequence: CDR1 SGHRS, CDR2 YFSETQ. The CDR3 contains 14 residues. The V and J ends lost 0 bases and 4 bases respectively, with 8 bases between them. CDR3 DNA: TGCGCCAGCAGCTTGGCGACAGAATACAATGAGCAGTTCTTC. It translates to CASSLATEYNEQFF.

This rearrangement joins TRBV4-2 to TRBJ1-6; a weak D match, TRBD1 (6 bases). The V end was cut by 5 bases, the J end by 7 bases, with 15 bases between. Germline loops: CDR1 LGHNA, CDR2 YNFKEQ. This CDR3 is built from 15 residues. The CDR3 is CASSNVGRGNSPLHF. In DNA, the CDR3 is TGTGCCAGCAGCAATGTTGGCAGGGGAAATTCACCCCTCCACTTT.

The J gene is TRBJ2-5, the V gene TRBV5-1; D is undetermined. The CDR3 is 12 amino acids. The V gene's germline CDR1 is SGHRS and CDR2 YFSETQ. Trimming removed 4 bases at V and 1 base at J, with 5 bases between. CDR3 amino acids: CASSPAQETQYF. The DNA of the CDR3 is TGCGCCAGCAGCCCGGCCCAAGAGACCCAGTACTTC.